The present TCR beta chain was sequenced within a study of CD8+CD57+ T cells in acquired aplastic anemia. Germline trimming cut 4 bases from V and 7 bases from J; bases unmatched to any gene: 10. In germline, CDR1 is LNHDA, CDR2 SQIVND (reference sequence). This CDR3 has 14 residues. Before being chosen for sequencing, patients had shown CD8+CD57+ cell expansion by flow cytometry. Genomic DNA, serving as template, underwent TCR beta VDJ and CDR3 profiling. TCRdb used MiXCR to reprocess the reads, holding one entry per CDR3 protein. The sample shows 200,000 or so distinct CDR3 sequences, about 60% of them seen only once.

The chain joins TRBV19 to TRBJ2-7; 7 bases match TRBD1. The sample taken for sequencing was sorted CD4+, CD8+, or CD8+CD57+ T cells (not recorded which) from PBMCs. The origin of this receptor is a human donor with aplastic anemia. CDR3 sequence reads: CASSTRDSMREQYF. DNA of the CDR3: TGTGCCAGTAGTACCCGGGACAGCATGCGGGAGCAGTACTTC.